The 7 T cell receptor beta chains in this list originate from one sample, sequenced in a study of shared clonotypes between healthy human individuals. Clones were sequenced by immunoSEQ multiplex PCR, and TCRdb holds only the in-frame ones, with some missing. The top ten clones hold about 0.13% of a sample with approximately 2.4 million clones, 95% of them seen once. Sequencing input: naive CD4+ T cells sorted from blood. Subset noted: CD45RA+ positively selected. Receptors were obtained from a man younger than 30 in good health.

About this clone itself: This sample also contains other DNA sequences that code for the same CDR3. This chain's CDR3 is CAWGVGSGELFF. The CDR3 DNA is TGTGCCTGGGGCGTGGGTTCCGGGGAGCTGTTTTTT. The chain combines TRBV30 with TRBJ2-2, with D uncertain. CDR1 is GTSNPN, CDR2 SVGIG, per germline (reference sequence). This CDR3 has 12 amino acids. V was cut by 5 bases and J by 6 bases, with 10 bases left in between.

This chain joins TRBV29-1 and TRBJ2-5; D is ambiguous. Trimming shortened V by 7 bases and J by 5 bases, and 20 bases separated the two germline ends. CDR1 and CDR2 from the germline V gene are SQVTM and ANQGSEA. The CDR3 totals 14 residues. The DNA for the CDR3 is TGCAGCGCTAGGCCCAGGAGCCTCCGCGAGACCCAGTACTTC. Its protein product is CSARPRSLRETQYF. Full variable domain (rest looked up from reference TRBV29-1 and TRBJ2-5): SAVISQKPSRDICQRGTSLTIQCQVDSQVTMMFWYRQQPGQSLTLIATANQGSEATYESGFVIDKFPISRPNLTFSTLTVSNMSPEDSSIYLCSARPRSLRETQYFGPGTRLLVL.

The CDR3 DNA reads TGCGCCAGCAGCCCCGGAGGGCCGCGAGATACGCAGTATTTT. Translating gives CASSPGGPRDTQYF. This chain uses TRBV5-1 with TRBJ2-3; maybe TRBD2 (6 bases). CDR3 length: 14 residues. Germline-derived CDR1 and CDR2 are SGHRS and YFSETQ. V lost 4 bases and J 5 bases, leaving 14 bases between the germline ends.

The chain recombines TRBV6-6 with TRBJ1-4; TRBD1 agrees at 7 bases. CDR1 and CDR2 (germline): MNHNY, SVGAGI (reference sequence). The CDR3 runs to 15 residues. The V gene end was trimmed by 6 bases and the J gene end by 2 bases; junction bases not matched to a gene: 6. Here the CDR3 reads CASRRQGSTNEKLFF. The DNA for the CDR3 is TGTGCCAGCAGACGACAGGGTTCCACTAATGAAAAACTGTTTTTT.

This clone has only one observation. This chain links TRBV2 with TRBJ2-7; D may be TRBD1 (5 bases). Trimming left V 6 bases short and J 2 bases short, with 8 bases between. Germline assignment: CDR1 SNHLY and CDR2 FYNNEI. This CDR3 region has 12 residues. CDR3 residues: CASRQVAYEQYF. The CDR3 DNA follows: TGTGCCAGCAGACAGGTGGCCTACGAGCAGTACTTC.

V gene TRBV4-1 combines with J gene TRBJ1-4, with D possibly being TRBD1 (6 bases). Looked up from germline, CDR1 is MGHRA and CDR2 is YSYEKL. The CDR3 covers 16 residues. Trimming left V 1 base short and J 7 bases short, with 16 bases between. The CDR3 DNA is TGCGCCAGCAGCCAAGGTTGGGCAGGGGCGGGTGAAAAACTGTTTTTT. It is translated as CASSQGWAGAGEKLFF.

The chain links TRBV29-1 to TRBJ2-3, with 10 bases lining up with TRBD1. V trimming: 6 bases; J trimming: 6 bases; junction bases outside the gene matches: 6. In germline, CDR1 is SQVTM, CDR2 ANQGSEA. This CDR3 has 13 residues. Written as DNA, the CDR3 is TGCAGCGTCAGACAGGGGGCGGATGATACGCAGTATTTT. Protein: CSVRQGADDTQYF.